One and the same sample provided the 20 T cell receptor beta chains below, sequenced in a study of cytomegalovirus exposure and HLA in healthy donors. 13 Jbeta primers and 60 Vbeta primers were used for the PCR. Measured with immunoSEQ multiplex PCR; TCRdb has only the in-frame clones, and not every one. The data contain roughly 150,000 clones, 65% to 85% of them singletons. Material: PBMCs. All receptors derive from a woman in her thirties or forties in good health and CMV-seropositive.

The rearrangement joins TRBV4-2 to TRBJ2-5; the D gene is possibly TRBD2 (5 bases). Judging by the DNA end, TRBJ2-7 fits better; the J call may be wrong. Germline-derived CDR1 and CDR2 are LGHNA and YNFKEQ. There are 17 residues in the CDR3. The CDR3 coding sequence is TGTGCCAGCAGCCAAGTCGATACCCCGGGGAGCTCCTACGAGCAGTACTTC. Translated: CASSQVDTPGSSYEQYF.

V usage is TRBV5-1 and J usage is TRBJ2-1; 7 nucleotides align to TRBD2. This CDR3 is 17 amino acids long. The junction had 8 bases not matched to a gene; V was cut back by 0 bases and J by 2 bases. Germline-derived CDR1 and CDR2 are SGHRS and YFSETQ. The CDR3 coding sequence is TGCGCCAGCAGCTTGGCGAAGGCGGGAGCCCCCTACAATGAGCAGTTCTTC. It is translated as CASSLAKAGAPYNEQFF.

The rearrangement links TRBV12-5 to TRBJ1-1; 10 bases align to TRBD1. This CDR3 comprises 16 residues. The V gene end was trimmed by 1 base and the J gene end by 5 bases; junction bases not matched to a gene: 7. Germline V gene data show CDR1 as LGHNT and CDR2 as FRNRAP. In DNA, the CDR3 is TGTGCTAGTGGTTTGGCGACCGGGACAGGGGTAACTGAAGCTTTCTTT. As protein: CASGLATGTGVTEAFF.

The V and J genes are TRBV4-1 and TRBJ2-2; TRBD1 matches 9 bases. V lost 5 bases and J lost 4; bases outside the gene matches: 5. Germline-derived CDR1 and CDR2 are MGHRA and YSYEKL. The CDR3 is 15 amino acids. CDR3 region: CASSRGDRVTGELFF. The DNA of the CDR3 is TGCGCCAGCAGCAGGGGGGACAGGGTCACCGGGGAGCTGTTTTTT.

This chain links TRBV5-1 with TRBJ2-5, with 10 bases identical to TRBD1. The junction had 3 bases not matched to a gene; V was cut back by 2 bases and J by 2 bases. The CDR3 consists of 15 residues. Germline loops: CDR1 SGHRS, CDR2 YFSETQ. The CDR3 reads CASSLGTGEQETQYF. CDR3 sequence (DNA): TGCGCCAGCAGCTTAGGGACAGGGGAGCAAGAGACCCAGTACTTC.

The chain is built from TRBV5-8 and TRBJ1-1, with a possible D match to TRBD1 (6 bases). The CDR3 totals 12 residues. Germline lookup yields CDR1 SGHTS and CDR2 YDEGEE. The germline V and J ends were trimmed by 2 bases and 10 bases, with 12 bases remaining between them. CDR3 sequence: CASSFILTGAFF. DNA of the CDR3: TGTGCCAGCAGCTTTATTTTGACAGGAGCTTTCTTT.

The chain has TRBV11-3 and TRBJ2-2, with D tentatively TRBD2 (6 bases). V was trimmed by 3 bases and J by 1 base, leaving 9 bases between them. The CDR3 covers 15 residues. The germline V gene encodes CDR1 SGHNT and CDR2 YENEEA. CDR3 bases: TGTGCCAGCAGCTTGGGGCGGGGGAACACCGGGGAGCTGTTTTTT. This encodes CASSLGRGNTGELFF.

The chain joins TRBV5-4 to TRBJ2-1; 8 bases fit TRBD1. Trimming cost V 3 bases and J 3 bases; bases outside gene matches: 5. From germline, CDR1 is SGHNT and CDR2 YYREEE (reference sequence). The CDR3 is 15 residues long. The CDR3 sequence is CASSSTGASYNEQFF. The CDR3 DNA follows: TGTGCCAGCAGCTCGACAGGGGCGAGCTACAATGAGCAGTTCTTC.

J is TRBJ1-2 and V is TRBV6-6; a weak D match, TRBD1 (6 bases). CDR1 is MNHNY, CDR2 SVGAGI, per germline (reference sequence). The V and J ends lost 6 bases and 4 bases respectively, with 18 bases between them. This CDR3 is 15 amino acids long. The CDR3 here is CASSSPQGGAYGYTF. In DNA, the CDR3 is TGTGCCAGCAGCTCACCCCAAGGGGGGGCCTATGGCTACACCTTC.

V and J are TRBV6-1 and TRBJ2-1, with 9 bases aligning to TRBD1. The junction had 4 bases not matched to a gene; V was cut back by 6 bases and J by 1 base. CDR1 is MNHNS and CDR2 is SASEGT in the germline V gene. CDR3 size: 15 residues. The DNA for the CDR3 is TGTGCCAGCAGCACCGACAGGGGGTCCTACAATGAGCAGTTCTTC. Protein: CASSTDRGSYNEQFF.

The chain couples TRBV27 to TRBJ1-2, with D perhaps TRBD1 (5 bases). Germline loops: CDR1 MNHEY, CDR2 SMNVEV (reference sequence). Trimming took 5 bases from V and 7 from J, leaving 17 bases between them. The CDR3 is 14 residues long. The DNA of the CDR3 is TGTGCCAGCAGTCCGAACCGGGGGACCGGTGGCTACACCTTC. As protein: CASSPNRGTGGYTF.

This chain joins TRBV7-2 and TRBJ2-1; no clear D. This CDR3 is 12 amino acids long. Germline lookup yields CDR1 SGHTA and CDR2 FQGNSA. V lost 5 bases and J 6 bases, leaving 8 bases between the germline ends. CDR3 coding DNA: TGTGCCAGCAGCCCCCCTGTCAATGAGCAGTTCTTC. Its protein is CASSPPVNEQFF.

V and J are TRBV5-4 and TRBJ2-5, with a possible D match to TRBD2 (5 bases). V dropped 0 bases and J dropped 2 bases, with 11 bases sitting between them. This CDR3 is 15 amino acids long. CDR1 SGHNT and CDR2 YYREEE come from the germline V gene (reference sequence). The CDR3 protein is CASSLANGVQETQYF. DNA for the CDR3: TGTGCCAGCAGCTTGGCCAACGGGGTACAAGAGACCCAGTACTTC.

The J gene is TRBJ2-1, the V gene TRBV28; no clear D. CDR1 is MDHEN and CDR2 is SYDVKM in the germline V gene. This CDR3 comprises 14 residues. Trimming pared 4 bases from V and 7 bases from J, leaving 14 bases between. The chain's CDR3 is CASSSPGLLNEQFF. The CDR3 DNA reads as TGTGCCAGCAGTTCACCAGGCTTGCTTAATGAGCAGTTCTTC.

The chain combines TRBV9 with TRBJ2-1, with 10 bases aligning to TRBD1. The trim removed 2 bases at V and 1 base at J, leaving 3 bases unmatched. Germline values: CDR1 SGDLS, CDR2 YYNGEE. The CDR3 has 16 amino acids. CDR3 bases: TGTGCCAGCAGCGTGGGGACAGGGGAATCCTACAATGAGCAGTTCTTC. Translation: CASSVGTGESYNEQFF.

V is TRBV18 and J is TRBJ2-2; the D gene is possibly TRBD1 (6 bases). Trimming cost V 2 bases and J 1 base, with 14 bases left between them. The CDR3 is 17 amino acids. The germline gives CDR1 KGHSH, CDR2 LQKENI. CDR3 region: CASSPAFRGVNTGELFF. CDR3 in DNA: TGTGCCAGCTCACCAGCCTTCAGGGGTGTGAACACCGGGGAGCTGTTTTTT. Variable domain in full (rest from reference TRBV18 and TRBJ2-2): NAGVMQNPRHLVRRRGQEARLRCSPMKGHSHVYWYRQLPEEGLKFMVYLQKENIIDESGMPKERFSAEFPKEGPSILRIQQVVRGDSAAYFCASSPAFRGVNTGELFFGEGSRLTVL.

This chain connects TRBV9 to TRBJ2-1; 7 nucleotides agree with TRBD2. The CDR3 loop spans 15 amino acids. The germline V gene encodes CDR1 SGDLS and CDR2 YYNGEE. The V gene end was trimmed by 4 bases and the J gene end by 5 bases; junction bases not matched to a gene: 9. Written as DNA, the CDR3 is TGTGCCAGCAGCTCCTCTAGCGGTTACAACAATGAGCAGTTCTTC. This encodes CASSSSSGYNNEQFF.

The genes are TRBV6-5 and TRBJ2-1, with TRBD1 as a possible D gene (6 bases). The CDR3 is 15 amino acids. Germline CDR1 reads MNHEY; CDR2 reads SVGAGI. Trimming pared 6 bases from V and 6 bases from J, leaving 18 bases between. The CDR3 reads CASSRTAGVPNEQFF. As DNA, the CDR3 is TGTGCCAGCAGCAGGACAGCCGGCGTGCCCAATGAGCAGTTCTTC.

The chain is built from TRBV9 and TRBJ2-3, with TRBD2 matching over 10 bases. From germline, CDR1 is SGDLS and CDR2 YYNGEE. CDR3 length: 18 residues. J lost 6 bases, V lost 2 bases, and 15 bases had no gene match. The DNA of the CDR3 is TGTGCCAGCAGCGTGGGGCTAGCGGGAGTAGGGGCTACGGATACGCAGTATTTT. The encoded protein is CASSVGLAGVGATDTQYF.

The chain is built from TRBV30 and TRBJ2-1; 13 bases match TRBD2. This CDR3 is 16 amino acids long. The germline V gene has CDR1 GTSNPN and CDR2 SVGIG (reference sequence). V was pared by 3 bases and J by 1 base, with 3 bases of the junction left unmatched. The CDR3 DNA follows: TGTGCCTGGAGACTAGCGGGAGGGGGTTCCTACAATGAGCAGTTCTTC. This translates into CAWRLAGGGSYNEQFF.